This passage covers 17 T cell receptor beta chains from one sample sequenced in a study of response to subunit inactivated influenza vaccine. TCRdb reprocessed the RT-PCR reads via MiXCR and lists one record per CDR3 protein. The table includes about 540,000 distinct CDR3 sequences, under 30% detected once. Another study also made use of these data, one on T cells expressing NK-cell markers. Per that study: As the method of synthesis, 5'RACE template switching with UMIs yielded TCR beta cDNA.

Sequenced here: CD4+ T cells sorted from PBMCs, sampled 11 to 12 days after vaccination. Receptors originate from a man aged 45-65 years who received an inactivated influenza vaccine.

This clonotype was seen a handful of times. This chain uses TRBV4-1 with TRBJ2-7; 9 bases match TRBD1. V dropped 6 bases and J dropped 6; count of bases not matched to a gene: 9. The germline V gene has CDR1 MGHRA and CDR2 YSYEKL. The CDR3 consists of 14 residues. The DNA of the CDR3 is TGCGCCAGCAGACAACCGGGACAGGGTACCGAGCAGTACTTC. Its translation is CASRQPGQGTEQYF.

The V gene is TRBV7-6, the J gene TRBJ2-7; TRBD1 aligns across 7 bases. J gave up 0 bases and V 0 bases, and 14 bases lay outside the gene matches. The germline V gene encodes CDR1 SGHVS and CDR2 FNYEAQ. The CDR3 spans 19 residues. CDR3 region: CASSLAPGGNIPSSYEQYF. In DNA form, the CDR3 reads TGTGCCAGCAGCTTAGCTCCAGGGGGTAATATTCCCAGCTCCTACGAGCAGTACTTC.

The chain links TRBV28 to TRBJ1-2; D perhaps matches TRBD1 (5 bases). The V gene lost 5 bases and the J gene lost 4 bases, with 11 bases spanning the gap. The CDR3 spans 13 residues. Germline CDR1 is MDHEN and CDR2 is SYDVKM. CDR3 amino acids: CASSKTVRYGYTF. CDR3 DNA: TGTGCCAGCAGTAAGACAGTGCGCTATGGCTACACCTTC.

This sequence joins TRBV5-5 and TRBJ1-2; D unresolved. V was clipped by 3 bases and J by 1 base, with 10 bases between them. CDR1 and CDR2 from the germline V gene are SGHKS and YYEKEE (reference sequence). The length of the CDR3 is 14 residues. The CDR3 coding sequence is TGTGCCAGCAGCTCGAGACACCTTAACTATGGCTACACCTTC. This codes for CASSSRHLNYGYTF.

The chain carries TRBV12-5 and TRBJ2-5; D gene unclear. V shed 1 base and J shed 3 bases, with 3 bases lying between them. Germline CDR1 and CDR2: LGHNT and FRNRAP. This CDR3 has 12 amino acids. CDR3 bases: TGTGCTAGTGGTTTGGAGGAAGAGACCCAGTACTTC. The encoded protein is CASGLEEETQYF.

This chain joins TRBV9 and TRBJ1-1, with D unresolved. The CDR3 length is 11 residues. The germline gives CDR1 SGDLS, CDR2 YYNGEE. V shed 4 bases and J shed 10 bases, with 11 bases lying between them. The CDR3 DNA follows: TGTGCCAGCAGCTATCTCACCGGAGCTTTCTTT. This gives the protein CASSYLTGAFF.

This clonotype has only one observation. The chain has TRBV29-1 and TRBJ1-1, with D unclear. Per germline, CDR1 SQVTM and CDR2 ANQGSEA. The CDR3 covers 12 residues. V lost 4 bases to trimming and J lost 1 base, with 7 bases between them. The DNA for the CDR3 is TGCAGCGTTGTCAGATCGAACACTGAAGCTTTCTTT. Its protein product is CSVVRSNTEAFF.

This clonotype was picked up a small number of times. The V gene is TRBV7-2, the J gene TRBJ2-3, with 7 nucleotides matching TRBD2. V lost 1 base, J lost 9 bases, and 4 bases stayed unmatched. This CDR3 has 13 amino acids. Germline CDR1 reads SGHTA; CDR2 reads FQGNSA. CDR3 nucleotides: TGTGCCAGCAGCTTAGAAGCGGGGTACACGCAGTATTTT. The encoded protein is CASSLEAGYTQYF.

This clonotype was detected only a few times. The V and J genes are TRBV5-1 and TRBJ1-4, with TRBD1 identical over 9 bases. Germline CDR1 SGHRS, CDR2 YFSETQ. The CDR3 runs 14 residues. V gave up 4 bases and J gave up 8 bases; unmatched junction bases: 6. The DNA for the CDR3 is TGCGCCAGCAGCCTCGGACAGGGGAAGGAAAAACTGTTTTTT. Translating it yields CASSLGQGKEKLFF.

This clonotype was detected many times. The chain carries TRBV20-1 and TRBJ2-7, with D maybe TRBD2 (6 bases). Germline lookup yields CDR1 DFQATT and CDR2 SNEGSKA (reference sequence). The V and J ends lost 3 bases and 5 bases respectively, with 11 bases between them. The CDR3 contains 12 residues. Here the CDR3 DNA reads TGCAGTGCTAGCCGGGAGACCCACGAGCAGTACTTC. It yields the protein CSASRETHEQYF.

This clonotype has only a few counts. The chain employs TRBV20-1 and TRBJ1-2; D remains unclear. Germline-derived CDR1 and CDR2 are DFQATT and SNEGSKA (reference sequence). V was trimmed by 5 bases and J by 4 bases, leaving 17 bases between them. This CDR3 is built from 14 residues. The CDR3 DNA reads as TGCAGTGCTGGAACGTTTTGGGCAGCCTATGGCTACACCTTC. Protein product: CSAGTFWAAYGYTF.

The chain employs TRBV29-1 and TRBJ1-2; D remains unclear. This CDR3 region has 14 residues. Germline CDR1 and CDR2: SQVTM and ANQGSEA. V lost 3 bases and J 5 bases, leaving 16 bases between the germline ends. CDR3 region: CSVDNADFTYGYTF. Written as DNA, the CDR3 is TGCAGCGTTGATAATGCGGATTTCACATATGGCTACACCTTC.

Only a few counts were recorded for this clonotype. The chain combines TRBV10-3 with TRBJ1-2, with 7 bases identical to TRBD1. J gave up 3 bases and V 4 bases, and 2 bases lay outside the gene matches. Per germline, CDR1 ENHRY and CDR2 SYGVKD. This CDR3 spans 13 amino acids. The CDR3 nucleotides read TGTGCCATCAGTGCAGGGGGGGACTATGGCTACACCTTC. This sequence encodes CAISAGGDYGYTF.

This clonotype occurred a few times. The chain is built from TRBV27 and TRBJ2-3; 7 bases map to TRBD2. Germline V gene data show CDR1 as MNHEY and CDR2 as SMNVEV (reference sequence). The CDR3 runs to 17 residues. Trimming removed 0 bases from V and 6 bases from J; junction bases left unmatched: 12. For the CDR3, the DNA is TGTGCCAGCAGTTTATCGCCGACTTGGGGGAGGGTTGATACGCAGTATTTT. Protein sequence: CASSLSPTWGRVDTQYF.

This clonotype turned up a few times. The CDR3 nucleotides read TGTGCCAGCAGCTTAACGCCCCTATCTAGCGGCCTTTACAATGAGCAGTTCTTC. It yields the protein CASSLTPLSSGLYNEQFF. The rearrangement uses TRBV7-3 and TRBJ2-1, with 7 bases matching TRBD2. The CDR3 consists of 18 residues. Trimming removed 0 bases from V and 4 bases from J; junction bases left unmatched: 12. The germline CDR1 and CDR2 sequences are SGHTA and FQGTGA.

This clonotype was picked up a small number of times. The chain employs TRBV6-1 and TRBJ2-2; perhaps D is TRBD1 or TRBD2 (5 bases each). Germline V CDR1 and CDR2: MNHNS, SASEGT. This CDR3 is 19 amino acids long. V was clipped by 3 bases and J by 0 bases, with 20 bases between them. Written as DNA, the CDR3 is TGTGCCAGCAGTGATTACAAAGGGACCCCCCTCGCGAACACCGGGGAGCTGTTTTTT. This translates into CASSDYKGTPLANTGELFF.

A few counts support this clonotype. The chain links TRBV18 to TRBJ1-1; D possibly corresponds to TRBD1 (5 bases). CDR3 length: 15 residues. Germline V gene lookup returns CDR1 KGHSH and CDR2 LQKENI. V lost 3 bases to trimming and J lost 1 base, with 12 bases between them. CDR3 in amino acids: CASSPPGLKNTEAFF. CDR3 coding DNA: TGTGCCAGCTCACCGCCGGGACTCAAGAACACTGAAGCTTTCTTT.